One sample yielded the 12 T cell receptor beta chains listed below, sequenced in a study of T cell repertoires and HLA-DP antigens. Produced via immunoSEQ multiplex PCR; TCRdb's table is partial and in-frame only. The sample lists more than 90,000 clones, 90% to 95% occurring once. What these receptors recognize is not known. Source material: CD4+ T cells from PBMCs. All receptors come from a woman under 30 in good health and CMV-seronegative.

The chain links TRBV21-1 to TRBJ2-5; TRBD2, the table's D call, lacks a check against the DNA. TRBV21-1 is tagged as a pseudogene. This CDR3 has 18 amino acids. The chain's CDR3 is CASSKAGTSGGARETQYF. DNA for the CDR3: TGTGCCAGCAGCAAGGCGGGGACTAGCGGGGGGGCCCGGGAGACCCAGTACTTC.

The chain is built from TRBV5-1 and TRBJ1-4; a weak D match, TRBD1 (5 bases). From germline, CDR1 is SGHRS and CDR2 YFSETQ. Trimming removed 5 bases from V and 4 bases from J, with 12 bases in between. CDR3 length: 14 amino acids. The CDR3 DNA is TGCGCCAGCAGTCCCGGGACGGTTAATGAAAAACTGTTTTTT. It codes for CASSPGTVNEKLFF.

The CDR3 protein is CASKTGVGEGETQYF. CDR3 nucleotide sequence: TGTGCCAGTAAAACAGGGGTGGGAGAGGGAGAGACCCAGTACTTC. The chain combines TRBV19 with TRBJ2-5, with TRBD1 matching over 7 bases. This CDR3 has 15 residues. The V segment lost 7 bases and the J segment 4 bases; nucleotides outside the gene matches: 12. Germline-derived CDR1 and CDR2 are LNHDA and SQIVND (reference sequence).

CDR3 in amino acids: CASSTLQGGTEAFF. DNA of the CDR3: TGCGCCAGCAGCACCTTACAGGGTGGCACTGAAGCTTTCTTT. J is TRBJ1-1 and V is TRBV5-1, with TRBD1 as a possible D gene (6 bases). This CDR3 comprises 14 residues. V lost 4 bases and J lost 4, with 14 bases in between. Germline lookup yields CDR1 SGHRS and CDR2 YFSETQ.

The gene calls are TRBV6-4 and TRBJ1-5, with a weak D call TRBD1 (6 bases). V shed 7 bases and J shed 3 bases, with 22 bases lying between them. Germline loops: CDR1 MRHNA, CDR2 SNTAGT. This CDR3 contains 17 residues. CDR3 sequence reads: CASTHSGQRRLNQPQHF. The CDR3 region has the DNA TGTGCCAGCACCCACTCCGGACAGCGCAGACTCAATCAGCCCCAGCATTTT.

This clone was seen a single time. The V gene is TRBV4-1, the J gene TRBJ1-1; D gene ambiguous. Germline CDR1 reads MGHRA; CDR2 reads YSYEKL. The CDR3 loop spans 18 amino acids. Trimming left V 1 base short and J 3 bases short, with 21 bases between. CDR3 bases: TGCGCCAGCAGCCAAGGGGTCCCCGCCGCCAGGAGGGACACTGAAGCTTTCTTT. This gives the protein CASSQGVPAARRDTEAFF.

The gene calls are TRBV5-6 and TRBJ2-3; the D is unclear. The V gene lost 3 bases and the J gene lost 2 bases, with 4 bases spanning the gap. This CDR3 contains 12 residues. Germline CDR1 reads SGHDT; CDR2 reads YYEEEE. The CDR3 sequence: CASSWSTDTQYF. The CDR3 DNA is TGTGCCAGCAGCTGGTCCACAGATACGCAGTATTTT.

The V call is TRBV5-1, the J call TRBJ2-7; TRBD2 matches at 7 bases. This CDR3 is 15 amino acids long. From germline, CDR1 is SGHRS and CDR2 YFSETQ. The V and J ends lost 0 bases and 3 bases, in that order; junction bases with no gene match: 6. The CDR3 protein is CASSLGASGYYEQYF. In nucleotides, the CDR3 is TGCGCCAGCAGCTTGGGCGCTAGCGGATACTACGAGCAGTACTTC.

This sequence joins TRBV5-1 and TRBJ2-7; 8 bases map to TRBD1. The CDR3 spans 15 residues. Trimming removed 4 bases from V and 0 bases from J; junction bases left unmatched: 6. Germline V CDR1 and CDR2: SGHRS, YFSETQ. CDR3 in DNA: TGCGCCAGCAGCCAGGACAGGGCCCCCTCCTACGAGCAGTACTTC. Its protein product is CASSQDRAPSYEQYF.

The CDR3 here is CASSRLARPGETQYF. The CDR3 coding sequence is TGTGCCAGCAGCCGGTTAGCAAGGCCGGGGGAAACGCAGTATTTT. The chain is built from TRBV14 and TRBJ2-3; D is possibly TRBD2 (6 bases). Trimming took off 4 bases at V and 9 bases at J, with 20 bases between the two ends. The CDR3 loop spans 15 amino acids. Per germline, CDR1 SGHDN and CDR2 FVKESK. The variable domain in full, completed from reference TRBV14 and TRBJ2-3, reads EAGVTQFPSHSVIEKGQTVTLRCDPISGHDNLYWYRRVMGKEIKFLLHFVKESKQDESGMPNNRFLAERTGGTYSTLKVQPAELEDSGVYFCASSRLARPGETQYFGPGTRLTVL.

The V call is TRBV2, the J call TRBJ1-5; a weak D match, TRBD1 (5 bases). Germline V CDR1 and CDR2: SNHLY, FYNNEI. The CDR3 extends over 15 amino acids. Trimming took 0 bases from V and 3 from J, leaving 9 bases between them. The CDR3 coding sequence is TGTGCCAGCAGTGAAGCGAGGGGATCCAATCAGCCCCAGCATTTT. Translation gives CASSEARGSNQPQHF.

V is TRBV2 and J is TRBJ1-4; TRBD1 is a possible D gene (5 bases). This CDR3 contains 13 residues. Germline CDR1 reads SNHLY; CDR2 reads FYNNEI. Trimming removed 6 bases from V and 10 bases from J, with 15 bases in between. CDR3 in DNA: TGTGCCAGCAGAACGGTTACCCAGGGAAAACTGTTTTTT. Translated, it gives CASRTVTQGKLFF.